This TCR beta chain was sequenced for a study of blood T cell repertoires in COVID-19. Study background: Acute-phase and convalescent COVID-19 samples originated in the United States, Italy and Spain. PBMCs, B-cell-depleted T cells, or T cells provided the cDNA or gDNA that made up the material.

Per the authors' pipeline: Reference gene primer amplification in the assay estimated nucleated cell counts. Libraries were prepared by immunoSEQ multiplex PCR; TCRdb keeps only in-frame clonotypes and omits some of them. That table gives V, J and clone size, and the DNA gave D and trimming. This table holds about 100,000 clones, almost 85% found once. Germline V gene sequence: CDR1 SGHRS, CDR2 YFSETQ. The CDR3 has 15 residues. V shed 0 bases and J shed 2 bases, with 11 bases lying between them. Input material: peripheral blood. The sequence derives from a human donor in a cohort sampled during active COVID-19. The rearrangement uses TRBV5-1 and TRBJ2-5, with D perhaps matching TRBD2 (5 bases). In nucleotides, the CDR3 is TGCGCCAGCAGCTTGGCCGGGGATCCTCAAGAGACCCAGTACTTC. This sequence encodes CASSLAGDPQETQYF.